This T cell receptor (beta chain) appears in the sequencing data of a study of T cells in Graves' hyperthyroidism and ophthalmopathy (dated by TCRdb to about 2019). Study-level background: Peripheral blood was sampled at the time of initial diagnosis, prior to any treatment. To identify TCR V-J signatures that set the groups apart, the researchers used a discovery cohort of 100 patients, made up of around 42 with Graves' ophthalmopathy and about 59 with stable Graves' hyperthyroidism. Prospective prediction of ophthalmopathy was tested in an independent validation cohort consisting of 18 to 20 hyperthyroidism patients and approximately 16 patients who later progressed to ophthalmopathy. The 90 or so discovery patients were randomly split 7:3 into training and test sets. In about 6 Graves' hyperthyroidism patients, the study also compared T-cell repertoires from thyroid tissue with T-cell repertoires from blood. Following sampling, methimazole starting at 30 mg daily was given to hyperthyroidism patients, and high-dose intravenous methylprednisolone was given to ophthalmopathy patients. The paper describes TCR Vbeta CDR3 sequencing of 140 or so peripheral blood samples, made up of approximately 40 ophthalmopathy patients, approximately 76 hyperthyroidism patients and 17 progressor patients. The study at large found these results: In validation, the model predicted progression to ophthalmopathy a median of roughly six months before onset, with about 64% sensitivity and around 76% specificity. Most expanded thyroid clonotypes (frequency above 0.001) were also found in blood, which suggests that blood repertoires may mirror thyroid immune responses. No statistical method was used to set the sample size in advance, and investigators knew the group allocation. In cross-validation, a model built on a 13 V-J signature told ophthalmopathy apart from stable hyperthyroidism with 87.88% sensitivity and roughly 82% specificity, and in testing the same model reached 80%/75%.

Amplification of TCR beta CDR3 regions was carried out from RNA transcripts. The TCR CDR3 was subjected to a first round of RT-PCR using the HTBI primer set and the Qiagen OneStep RT-PCR kit. Libraries were constructed in a second round of multiplex PCR, after which size selection and purification were carried out. Sequencing of the libraries was done on an Illumina HiSeq2000 using paired-end 100 bp reads. For the original study's pipeline: SOAPnuke was used to process the raw data, with reads discarded if the reads contained adapters or uncalled bases, had a mean Phred below 15, or lacked an exact constant-primer or identifier match. COPE v1.2.5 was used to merge high-quality paired reads, and clonotypes were defined as unique nucleotide sequences. MiTCR v1.1 was used to align clonotypes to the IMGT TRBV, TRBD and TRBJ reference segments. The analysis included only V-J combinations with a frequency above 0.0001, which together covered 99% to 99.2% of the repertoires. The TCS score was defined as F50 (clonal expansion) divided by E x V (chaos), with BLOSUM62-based TCRdist calculated between CDR3 peptides within each V-J. Welch's t-statistics and random forest reduced around 510 V-J features to 10 to 15, which were used in a naive Bayes classifier (R e1071). TCRdb applied fastp at Q25 and MiXCR to the public reads, then kept only in-frame beta chains. Rows matching on CDR3 protein sequence are summarized as one entry with the most common DNA and genes. It is TCRdb's table, rather than the study itself, that gives the V and J calls and clone size. The sample contains about 770,000 distinct CDR3 sequences, roughly a sixth of them found a single time. The top ten constitute over 15% of the sample.

This clonotype was detected many times. What this receptor recognizes is not known. No much larger clonotype is one base removed from it; base qualities were not supplied. Hyperthyroidism patients were newly diagnosed, with disease duration under 2 months, and aged 18 to 65 years. Exclusion was applied to patients with uncontrolled infections, other autoimmune diseases, pregnancy or lactation. Diagnoses were established on the basis of clinical symptoms, serum thyroxine and TRAb, thyroid ultrasound, and orbital computed tomography. For progressor patients, blood was drawn at the first diagnosis of hyperthyroidism, before any ophthalmopathy symptoms had appeared. Ficoll-Paque density gradient centrifugation was used to isolate PBMCs from about 9.4 ml of fresh peripheral blood. Progressor patients were first diagnosed with Graves' hyperthyroidism and then developed ophthalmopathy during follow-up. Trizol reagent was used to extract total RNA, and RNA quality was then checked on an Agilent 2100 Bioanalyzer.

V drops 4 bases and J drops 4 bases, leaving 16 bases in between. CDR1 and CDR2, per the germline V gene (reference sequence), are SEHNR and FQNEAQ. The CDR3 runs 15 residues from the cysteine to the phenylalanine. CDR3 DNA is the only sequence kept; it has 45 bases, read in frame from the first base. The V and J segments used are TRBV7-9 and TRBJ2-5; the D segment cannot be called with confidence. The receptor was isolated from a woman in her forties or fifties with Graves' hyperthyroidism that later progressed to Graves' ophthalmopathy. The sequenced sample consisted of blood. Here the CDR3 is given as CASSSGLPVVETQYF. The DNA is TGTGCCAGCAGCTCCGGGCTACCGGTGGTAGAGACCCAGTACTTC. The reference TRBV7-9 and TRBJ2-5 proteins fill in what lies around the CDR3, so the full variable domain reads DTGVSQNPRHKITKRGQNVTFRCDPISEHNRLYWYRQTLGQGPEFLTYFQNEAQLEKSRLLSDRFSAERPKGSFSTLEIQRTEQGDSAMYLCASSSGLPVVETQYFGPGTRLLVL.